This T cell receptor (beta chain) was observed in a study of T cells in localized non-small cell lung cancer. The data were produced by immunoSEQ multiplex PCR, yet TCRdb's version contains in-frame clones alone and is incomplete. The sample carries fewer than 2,000 clones, about 19% recorded once. The table lists this clone with a few counts. Trimming removed 2 bases from V and 0 bases from J; junction bases left unmatched: 6. The CDR3 has 18 residues. CDR1 is MNHGY and CDR2 is SAAAGT in the germline V gene. The chain couples TRBV6-8 to TRBJ2-6; TRBD2 agrees at 8 bases. Source: normal lung tissue next to the tumor, taken before any cancer treatment. The TCR comes from a man between 35 and 75 years old with stage III lung adenocarcinoma. CDR3 amino acids: CASSYTGTRNSGANVLTF. CDR3 DNA sequence: TGTGCCAGCAGTTACACCGGGACTAGAAACTCTGGGGCCAACGTCCTGACTTTC.